These T cell receptor beta chains were read from a single sample in a study of T-cell memory formation after mild COVID-19. TCRdb recomputed calls from the 5' RACE reads with MiXCR, one row per CDR3 protein. The data hold some 62,000 distinct CDR3 sequences, with about 9.4% observed a single time. Sequencing input: PBMCs or a T cell subset sorted from them (not recorded which). These receptors were obtained from a man in his late teens or twenties who had mild COVID-19 (a few samples of this study predate the infection). Cell type and time point are not known. CDR3s include the opening cysteine and the closing phenylalanine or tryptophan. The D gene is left open where the match is weak. Clone size is stated in some rows and not others, as once, few, many or a class when expanded.

d_call	v_call	j_call	clone_size	cdr3_aa	cdr3_nt
-	TRBV2	TRBJ1-2	few	CASNRDGDYGYTF	TGTGCCAGCAACCGGGACGGAGACTATGGCTACACCTTC
-	TRBV7-9	TRBJ2-5	many	CASSLVVGDPTQYF	TGTGCCAGCAGCTTAGTAGTTGGCGACCCGACCCAGTACTTC
-	TRBV6-6	TRBJ2-3	few	CASSRESAVRGTQYF	TGTGCCAGCAGTAGGGAATCCGCGGTACGCGGTACGCAGTATTTT
TRBD1	TRBV28	TRBJ2-3	-	CASSGPGQGASTDTQYF	TGTGCCAGCAGCGGGCCTGGACAGGGGGCTAGCACAGATACGCAGTATTTT
TRBD2	TRBV11-1	TRBJ2-1	-	CASSFSAGVYNEQFF	TGTGCCAGCAGCTTTTCTGCGGGGGTATACAATGAGCAGTTCTTC
TRBD1	TRBV12-3/TRBV12-4	TRBJ1-1	-	CASSPRQGWTEAFF	TGTGCCAGCAGTCCTCGACAGGGATGGACTGAAGCTTTCTTT
-	TRBV30	TRBJ1-2	-	CAWSRDGYGYTF	TGTGCCTGGAGTCGGGACGGCTATGGCTACACCTTC
TRBD2	TRBV12-3/TRBV12-4	TRBJ2-2	-	CASSLAGDTGELFF	TGTGCCAGCAGCCTAGCGGGCGACACCGGGGAGCTGTTTTTT
TRBD2	TRBV3-1	TRBJ2-5	many	CASSQVRAGSGETQYF	TGTGCCAGCAGCCAAGTCCGAGCGGGGAGTGGAGAGACCCAGTACTTC
-	TRBV7-2	TRBJ1-1	-	CASSPMGQHTEAFF	TGTGCCAGCAGCCCAATGGGGCAGCACACTGAAGCTTTCTTT
TRBD2	TRBV7-2	TRBJ2-3	-	CASSPGGSDTQYF	TGTGCCAGCAGCCCGGGGGGGTCAGATACGCAGTATTTT
-	TRBV5-1	TRBJ2-3	many	CASSLAIHSDPATDTQYF	TGCGCCAGCAGCTTGGCCATTCACTCCGACCCAGCCACAGATACGCAGTATTTT
-	TRBV9	TRBJ1-1	-	CASSPGDGGTEAFF	TGTGCCAGCAGCCCAGGGGATGGAGGCACTGAAGCTTTCTTT
-	TRBV5-1	TRBJ1-2	many	CASSLGLEDGYTF	TGCGCCAGCAGCTTAGGTCTTGAGGATGGCTACACCTTC
TRBD1	TRBV10-3	TRBJ2-7	-	CAITQGEQGRSEQYF	TGTGCCATCACCCAGGGGGAACAGGGGCGCAGCGAGCAGTACTTC
-	TRBV7-2	TRBJ1-1	-	CASSLPRTGDPGLRTEAFF	TGTGCCAGCAGCTTACCCCGGACGGGGGACCCCGGATTGCGGACTGAAGCTTTCTTT
-	TRBV5-1	TRBJ2-5	many	CASSLGAAQETQYF	TGCGCCAGCAGCTTGGGGGCCGCCCAAGAGACCCAGTACTTC
TRBD1	TRBV28	TRBJ2-2	few	CASSPGTGFTGELFF	TGTGCCAGCAGTCCCGGGACAGGGTTTACCGGGGAGCTGTTTTTT
TRBD2	TRBV25-1	TRBJ2-5	few	CASSEYLAGGQQETQYF	TGTGCCAGCAGTGAATACTTAGCGGGGGGGCAGCAAGAGACCCAGTACTTC
-	TRBV4-3	TRBJ2-7	many	CASSQDRLSNEQYF	TGCGCCAGCAGCCAAGATCGACTAAGTAACGAGCAGTACTTC
TRBD2	TRBV29-1	TRBJ2-3	few	CSVTTGLAGGRGKDTQYF	TGCAGCGTGACCACGGGACTAGCGGGGGGACGCGGAAAAGATACGCAGTATTTT
-	TRBV6-2/TRBV6-3	TRBJ2-1	-	CASSYGGTINEQFF	TGTGCCAGCAGTTACGGAGGGACAATCAATGAGCAGTTCTTC
TRBD1	TRBV5-5	TRBJ2-4	-	CASSVGQGMDIQYF	TGTGCCAGCAGCGTAGGACAGGGGATGGACATTCAGTACTTC
TRBD1	TRBV5-1	TRBJ2-5	-	CASSPGQGVPWQETQYF	TGCGCCAGCAGCCCCGGACAGGGGGTTCCGTGGCAAGAGACCCAGTACTTC
TRBD2	TRBV5-1	TRBJ2-5	-	CASSLSPPGGPKTQYF	TGCGCCAGCAGCCTCTCCCCTCCGGGGGGGCCAAAGACCCAGTACTTC
-	TRBV7-2	TRBJ2-3	few	CASSLSRAVSTDTQYF	TGTGCCAGCAGCTTAAGTCGGGCAGTAAGCACAGATACGCAGTATTTT
-	TRBV5-1	TRBJ1-4	-	CASTRGDNEKLFF	TGCGCCAGCACGCGAGGGGACAATGAAAAACTGTTTTTT
TRBD1	TRBV5-5	TRBJ2-2	-	CASSLEGAGSGELFF	TGTGCCAGCAGCTTGGAGGGGGCCGGGTCCGGGGAGCTGTTTTTT
-	TRBV5-5	TRBJ1-5	many	CASSQTGQGHQPQHF	TGTGCCAGCAGCCAAACGGGTCAGGGGCATCAGCCCCAGCATTTT
TRBD1	TRBV12-3/TRBV12-4	TRBJ2-5	many	CASSAPGQGMKTQYF	TGTGCCAGCAGTGCGCCGGGACAGGGGATGAAGACCCAGTACTTC
-	TRBV5-1	TRBJ1-5	few	CASRQDFGGQPQHF	TGCGCCAGCAGGCAGGACTTTGGAGGTCAGCCCCAGCATTTT
-	TRBV5-1	TRBJ2-5	once	CASSLVGSRETQYF	TGCGCCAGCAGCTTGGTGGGGTCGCGGGAGACCCAGTACTTC
-	TRBV6-5	TRBJ2-7	few	CASSYGQTYEQYF	TGTGCCAGCAGTTACGGACAAACCTACGAGCAGTACTTC
-	TRBV7-7	TRBJ2-3	few	CASSEGGYADTQYF	TGTGCTAGCAGCGAGGGGGGGTACGCAGATACGCAGTATTTT
-	TRBV4-1	TRBJ1-1	-	CASSQQWIPGGNTEAFF	TGCGCCAGCAGCCAGCAATGGATTCCCGGTGGGAACACTGAAGCTTTCTTT
TRBD2	TRBV15	TRBJ2-3	few	CATSGGLASTDTQYF	TGTGCCACCAGCGGAGGACTAGCGAGCACAGATACGCAGTATTTT
TRBD2	TRBV28	TRBJ2-3	-	CASSLYTSGGNTDTQYF	TGTGCCAGCAGTTTATATACTAGCGGGGGGAACACAGATACGCAGTATTTT
TRBD1	TRBV7-2	TRBJ2-1	many	CASSLPGGVYNEQFF	TGTGCCAGCAGCTTACCAGGGGGCGTTTACAATGAGCAGTTCTTC
-	TRBV7-2	TRBJ1-1	few	CASSLRGVNTEAFF	TGTGCCAGCAGCTTAAGGGGGGTGAACACTGAAGCTTTCTTT
-	TRBV18	TRBJ2-5	-	CASSGEGVWEETQYF	TGTGCCAGCTCAGGCGAGGGGGTCTGGGAAGAGACCCAGTACTTC
-	TRBV7-2	TRBJ1-5	few	CASSFDQYQPQHF	TGTGCCAGCAGCTTTGACCAGTATCAGCCCCAGCATTTT
TRBD2	TRBV4-2	TRBJ2-1	many	CASSQVLASGGLSSYNEQFF	TGTGCCAGCAGCCAAGTTTTGGCTAGCGGGGGCCTTAGCTCCTACAATGAGCAGTTCTTC
-	TRBV5-1	TRBJ1-6	many	CASSLQQGGSPLHF	TGCGCCAGCAGCTTGCAACAGGGAGGTTCACCCCTCCACTTT
TRBD2	TRBV5-1	TRBJ2-3	-	CASSLRAGGPPGDTQYF	TGCGCCAGCAGCTTGAGAGCGGGGGGACCTCCGGGGGATACGCAGTATTTT
TRBD2	TRBV20-1	TRBJ2-3	few	CSAREITSGGLSTDTQYF	TGCAGTGCTAGAGAAATTACCAGCGGGGGGCTGAGCACAGATACGCAGTATTTT
TRBD2	TRBV5-8	TRBJ2-5	-	CASSRPGGPKETQYF	TGTGCCAGCAGCCGCCCGGGGGGGCCCAAAGAGACCCAGTACTTC
-	TRBV18	TRBJ2-1	-	CASSRPTLSSYNEQFF	TGTGCCAGCTCACGCCCGACCTTGAGCTCCTACAATGAGCAGTTCTTC
TRBD2	TRBV4-3	TRBJ2-2	-	CASSQEGRTRRIGELFF	TGCGCCAGCAGCCAAGAGGGGAGGACTAGGAGGATCGGGGAGCTGTTTTTT
TRBD2	TRBV4-1	TRBJ2-1	many	CASSQNPTSGGFYEQFF	TGCGCCAGCAGCCAAAACCCGACTAGCGGGGGGTTCTATGAGCAGTTCTTC
-	TRBV12-3/TRBV12-4	TRBJ1-2	-	CASSFSGNGYTF	TGTGCCAGCAGTTTCTCGGGAAATGGCTACACCTTC
TRBD1	TRBV2	TRBJ1-5	-	CASSEGVHRGSGQPQHF	TGTGCCAGCAGTGAAGGGGTCCACAGGGGGTCGGGTCAGCCCCAGCATTTT
-	TRBV20-1	TRBJ2-7	few	CSASLLKHSSYEQYF	TGCAGTGCTAGCCTACTGAAGCATAGCTCCTACGAGCAGTACTTC